A selection of T cell receptor beta chains follows, all from one sample in a study of OX40 agonist ivuxolimab in advanced cancers. Clones were read by immunoSEQ multiplex PCR, and TCRdb kept only the in-frame ones, dropping some. The table has tens of thousands of clones, over 80% seen once; the top ten hold under 2%. Material: CD4+ or CD8+ T cells sorted from blood, obtained in a trial of the OX40 agonist ivuxolimab. The receptors come from an adult with an advanced solid tumor such as melanoma, head and neck, liver or kidney cancer. Each CDR3 is given with its conserved first and last residue. Fields, in order: J gene, V gene, D gene, clone size, CDR3 length, CDR3 DNA, CDR3 protein. A D gene is named only where the DNA matches it firmly. Size is stated for part of the rows, as once, few or many counts, or as a class when the clone is expanded.

>TRBJ1-2|TRBV12-5|NA|NA|13
TGTGCTAGTGGTATGAACCCGACAGGTGGCTACACCTTC
CASGMNPTGGYTF
>TRBJ2-5|TRBV7-2|NA|few|14
TGTGCCAGCAGTCCGGAGGGCGTACGGGAGACCCAGTACTTC
CASSPEGVRETQYF
>TRBJ2-3|TRBV2|TRBD2|NA|15
TGTGCCAGCAGTGAAGCCGGACTAGTTGCAGATACGCAGTATTTT
CASSEAGLVADTQYF
>TRBJ2-2|TRBV25-1|TRBD2|NA|16
TGTGCCAGCAGTGAAAGAGGACTAGCGAATAACGGGGAGCTGTTTTTT
CASSERGLANNGELFF
>TRBJ1-1|TRBV7-8|TRBD1|NA|15
TGTGCCAGCAGCTCACGACAGGGGATGAACACTGAAGCTTTCTTT
CASSSRQGMNTEAFF
>TRBJ2-1|TRBV7-3|TRBD2|NA|14
TGTGCCAGCAGCTTTGGCGGGAGGGCCCATGAGCAGCTCTTC
CASSFGGRAHEQLF
>TRBJ1-2|TRBV6-1|NA|NA|15
TGTGCCAGCAGTGAATTATCTGTCCCAGGGTACGGCTACACCTTC
CASSELSVPGYGYTF
>TRBJ2-5|TRBV7-9|TRBD1|NA|16
TGTGCCAGCAGCTTACTTTGGGCAGGGGGCAAAGAGACCCAGTACTTC
CASSLLWAGGKETQYF
>TRBJ2-7|TRBV5-1|NA|NA|15
TGCGCCAGCAGCCCGGGTCTAGCCCTCGTTGCCGAGCAGTACTTC
CASSPGLALVAEQYF
>TRBJ1-5|TRBV6-5|NA|NA|13
TGTGCCAGCAGTGGTAGTAGCAATCAGCCCCAGCATTTT
CASSGSSNQPQHF
>TRBJ2-5|TRBV5-8|NA|NA|16
TGTGCCAGCAGCGGCGGGACTATAGGGGGCCAAGAGACCCAGTACTTC
CASSGGTIGGQETQYF
>TRBJ2-5|TRBV10-1|TRBD1|NA|13
TGCGCCAGCAGCGACAGGGTACAAGAGACCCAGTACTTC
CASSDRVQETQYF
>TRBJ2-5|TRBV7-9|NA|NA|15
TGTGCCAGCAGCCCGGGGGCGTCGTCTCGGGAGACCCAGTACTTC
CASSPGASSRETQYF
>TRBJ2-7|TRBV5-5|TRBD1|NA|15
TGTGCCAGCAGCCCGGGTCCGGGACAGGGGTACGAGCAGTACTTC
CASSPGPGQGYEQYF
>TRBJ1-3|TRBV29-1|NA|NA|13
TGCAGCGTTGCGACGGTATCAGGCAACACCATATATTTT
CSVATVSGNTIYF
>TRBJ1-2|TRBV7-9|NA|once|15
TGTGCCAGCAGCTTAGCGCTGGGAATGGGGTATGGCTACACCTTC
CASSLALGMGYGYTF
>TRBJ1-1|TRBV14|TRBD1|NA|13
TGTGCCAGCAGCCCAACAGGGGCCACTGAAGCTTTCTTT
CASSPTGATEAFF
>TRBJ2-7|TRBV19|TRBD1|NA|14
TGTGCCAGTAGTTCCCGGCAGGGGGCCTACGAGCAGTACTTC
CASSSRQGAYEQYF
>TRBJ2-5|TRBV7-3|TRBD2|once|15
TGTGCCAGCAGCCCCGGTGCTAGCGGGTGGGAGACCCAGTACTTC
CASSPGASGWETQYF
>TRBJ1-2|TRBV6-6|TRBD1|NA|14
TGTGCCAGCACCTCAGACCCGGACAGGGCCGGCTACACCTTC
CASTSDPDRAGYTF
>TRBJ1-6|TRBV7-2|NA|NA|15
TGTGCCAGCAGCTTCTACCAACCAGGGAAATCACCCCTCCACTTT
CASSFYQPGKSPLHF
>TRBJ2-4|TRBV11-2|NA|NA|15
TGTGCCAGCAGCTTAGATAGGGGGGCTGGAAACATTCAGTACTTC
CASSLDRGAGNIQYF
>TRBJ2-3|TRBV4-3|TRBD1|NA|17
TGCGCCAGCAGCCAAGACCCCGCAGGGGGCGCGACAGATACGCAGTATTTT
CASSQDPAGGATDTQYF
>TRBJ2-7|TRBV6-1|TRBD2|NA|13
TGTGCCAGCAGCCGCCGCGGGGGTAACGAGCAGTACTTC
CASSRRGGNEQYF
>TRBJ2-7|TRBV18|NA|NA|16
TGTGCCAGCTCACGGGATAGCAGCCGTGGTTTCGTCGAGCAGTACTTC
CASSRDSSRGFVEQYF
>TRBJ2-1|TRBV6-4|TRBD2|once|15
TGTGCCAGCAGTGGAGTCGGGGGGGGATACAATGAGCAGTTCTTC
CASSGVGGGYNEQFF
>TRBJ1-1|TRBV19|NA|NA|15
TGTGCCAGCCGGAGGGGGTCAAGTATGAACACTGAAGCTTTCTTT
CASRRGSSMNTEAFF
>TRBJ2-1|TRBV7-9|NA|NA|13
TGTGCCAGCAACGGGACCTTTTACAATGAGCAGTTCTTC
CASNGTFYNEQFF
>TRBJ2-3|TRBV6-5|NA|NA|15
TGTGCCAGCAGTCCAGGGGTCCTGAGCACAGATACGCAGTATTTT
CASSPGVLSTDTQYF
>TRBJ2-3|TRBV29-1|TRBD2|NA|13
TGCAGCGCTAGACCTAGCGGGGGCACGACGCAGTATTTT
CSARPSGGTTQYF
>TRBJ1-2|TRBV28|TRBD1|NA|14
TGTGCCAGCAGTTTTGGACAGGGGAACTATGGCTACACCTTC
CASSFGQGNYGYTF
>TRBJ1-1|TRBV19|NA|NA|20
TGTGCCAGTAGTATCGAGGGAGTCGGGGACTGGATATCAATGAACACTGAAGCTTTCTTT
CASSIEGVGDWISMNTEAFF
>TRBJ2-5|TRBV2|NA|NA|15
TGTGCCAGCAGTGTCTTCGGCAGGGAACAAGAGACCCAGTACTTC
CASSVFGREQETQYF
>TRBJ2-7|TRBV10-3|TRBD1|NA|13
TGTGCCATCAGGGGACAGCTCTCCTACGAGCAGTACTTC
CAIRGQLSYEQYF
>TRBJ2-3|TRBV5-6|NA|NA|16
TGTGCCAGCAGCTTAGGGCGCGGGGGCAGGGAAGATACGCAGTATTTT
CASSLGRGGREDTQYF
>TRBJ2-3|TRBV28|NA|NA|11
TGTGCCAGCAGTTATCGAGATACGCAGTATTTT
CASSYRDTQYF
>TRBJ2-5|TRBV7-2|NA|once|12
TGTGCCAGCAGCTCCGACCAAGAGACCCAGTACTTC
CASSSDQETQYF
>TRBJ2-7|TRBV7-9|NA|NA|13
TGTGCCAGCAGACCAGACAGCTCCTACGAGCAGTACTTC
CASRPDSSYEQYF
>TRBJ2-5|TRBV30|NA|NA|13
TGTGCCTGGAGTCATCGACGAGAAGAGACCCAGTACTTC
CAWSHRREETQYF
>TRBJ1-3|TRBV18|TRBD1|NA|15
TGTGCCAGCTCACCGACCGGGACAGCTGGAAACACCATATATTTT
CASSPTGTAGNTIYF
>TRBJ1-2|TRBV19|NA|NA|16
TGTGCCACCTCTCGGACAGCACCTCCCTCAAACTATGGCTACACCTTC
CATSRTAPPSNYGYTF
>TRBJ1-1|TRBV5-1|NA|NA|15
TGCGCCAGCAGCCTGGATGTGGGGATGAACACTGAAGCTTTCTTT
CASSLDVGMNTEAFF
>TRBJ2-5|TRBV7-3|NA|NA|14
TGTGCCAGCAGCGAAGGGCGGTTCCCGGGGACCCAGTACTTC
CASSEGRFPGTQYF
>TRBJ1-2|TRBV18|NA|NA|14
TGTGCCAGCTCACCACCTGGGCCAGTATTTGGCTACACCTTC
CASSPPGPVFGYTF
>TRBJ1-1|TRBV4-3|NA|NA|15
TGCGCCAGCAGCCAAGATATGGAGGAGAACGCTGAAGCTTTCTTT
CASSQDMEENAEAFF
>TRBJ2-5|TRBV7-2|TRBD1|NA|15
TGTGCCAGCAGCTTAATGGGGACAGGGGAAGAGACCCAGTACTTC
CASSLMGTGEETQYF